This T cell receptor beta chain was sequenced for a study of blood T cell repertoires in COVID-19. Study context: Sources were T cells, B-cell-depleted T cells, or PBMCs; the material itself was cDNA or gDNA.

V was pared by 6 bases and J by 7 bases, with 8 bases of the junction left unmatched. The CDR3 is made up of 13 amino acids. CDR1 is LNHDA, CDR2 SQIVND, per germline (reference sequence). Profiling relied on immunoSEQ multiplex PCR, and the TCRdb table lists in-frame clones only, not all of them. The sample includes about 250,000 clones, around 83% of them seen just once. The receptor's source is a man at least 80 years old with acute or convalescent COVID-19. The chain joins TRBV19 to TRBJ2-7; TRBD1 matches at 8 bases. The material sequenced was peripheral blood. CDR3 residues: CASSPTGVGEQYF. CDR3 nucleotide sequence: TGTGCCAGTAGCCCGACAGGGGTGGGAGAGCAGTACTTC.